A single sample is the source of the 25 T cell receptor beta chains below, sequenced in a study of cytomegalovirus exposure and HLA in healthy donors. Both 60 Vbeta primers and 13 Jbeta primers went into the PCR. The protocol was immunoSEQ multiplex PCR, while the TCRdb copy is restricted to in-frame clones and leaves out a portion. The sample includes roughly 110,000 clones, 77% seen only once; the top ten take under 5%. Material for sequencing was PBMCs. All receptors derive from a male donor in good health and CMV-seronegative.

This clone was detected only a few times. The CDR3 spells CASSYLADTEAFF. DNA of the CDR3: TGTGCCAGCAGTTATCTGGCAGACACTGAAGCTTTCTTT. The chain employs TRBV6-5 and TRBJ1-1; D unclear. The V end was cut by 3 bases, the J end by 3 bases, with 8 bases between. The germline gives CDR1 MNHEY, CDR2 SVGAGI. CDR3 size: 13 residues.

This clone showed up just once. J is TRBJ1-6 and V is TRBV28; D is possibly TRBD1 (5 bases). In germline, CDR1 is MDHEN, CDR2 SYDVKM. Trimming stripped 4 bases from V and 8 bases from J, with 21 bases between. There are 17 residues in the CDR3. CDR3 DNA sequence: TGTGCCAGCAGTTCTAGAGACGGGGGATCTCAGGATTCACCCCTCCACTTT. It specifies CASSSRDGGSQDSPLHF.

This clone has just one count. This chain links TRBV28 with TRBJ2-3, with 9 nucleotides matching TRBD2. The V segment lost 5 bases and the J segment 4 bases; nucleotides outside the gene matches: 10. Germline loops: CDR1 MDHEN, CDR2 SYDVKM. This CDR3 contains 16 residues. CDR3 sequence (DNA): TGTGCCAGCAGTCTAGCCGGACTAGCGAGCCCAGATACGCAGTATTTT. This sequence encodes CASSLAGLASPDTQYF.

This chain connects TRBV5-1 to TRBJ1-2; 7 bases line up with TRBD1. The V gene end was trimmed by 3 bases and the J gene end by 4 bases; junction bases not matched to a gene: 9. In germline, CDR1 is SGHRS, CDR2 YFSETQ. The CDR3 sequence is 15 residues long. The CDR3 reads CASSWGRDRSYGYTF. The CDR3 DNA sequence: TGCGCCAGCAGCTGGGGCCGGGACAGATCCTATGGCTACACCTTC.

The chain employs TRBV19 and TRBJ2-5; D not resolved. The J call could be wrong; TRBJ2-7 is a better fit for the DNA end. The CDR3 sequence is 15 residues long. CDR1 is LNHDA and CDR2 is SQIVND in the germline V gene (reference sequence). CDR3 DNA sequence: TGTGCCAGTAGTATTATGGGCTCGGCGAAGTACGAGCAGTACTTC. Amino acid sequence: CASSIMGSAKYEQYF.

This CDR3 is CASSEPQVTAEKLFF. The DNA for the CDR3 is TGTGCCAGCAGTGAACCACAGGTGACGGCTGAAAAACTGTTTTTT. This chain uses TRBV25-1 with TRBJ1-4; TRBD1 might be the D (5 bases). CDR3 size: 15 residues. The germline CDR1 and CDR2 sequences are MGHDK and SYGVNS. The V gene lost 2 bases and the J gene lost 7 bases, with 14 bases spanning the gap.

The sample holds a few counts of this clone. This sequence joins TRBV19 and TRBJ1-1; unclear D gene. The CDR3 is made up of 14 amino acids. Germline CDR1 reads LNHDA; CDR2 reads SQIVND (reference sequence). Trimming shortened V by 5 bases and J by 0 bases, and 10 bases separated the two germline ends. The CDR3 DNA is TGTGCCAGTAGTCCCTTGGCCATGAACACTGAAGCTTTCTTT. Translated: CASSPLAMNTEAFF. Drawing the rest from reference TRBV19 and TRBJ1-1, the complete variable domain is DGGITQSPKYLFRKEGQNVTLSCEQNLNHDAMYWYRQDPGQGLRLIYYSQIVNDFQKGDIAEGYSVSREKKESFPLTVTSAQKNPTAFYLCASSPLAMNTEAFFGQGTRLTVV.

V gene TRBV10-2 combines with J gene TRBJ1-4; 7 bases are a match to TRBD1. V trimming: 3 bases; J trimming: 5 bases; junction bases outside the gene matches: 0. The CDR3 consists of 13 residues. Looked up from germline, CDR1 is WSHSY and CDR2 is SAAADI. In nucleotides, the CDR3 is TGCGCCAGCAGTGACAGGGGGAATGAAAAACTGTTTTTT. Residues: CASSDRGNEKLFF.

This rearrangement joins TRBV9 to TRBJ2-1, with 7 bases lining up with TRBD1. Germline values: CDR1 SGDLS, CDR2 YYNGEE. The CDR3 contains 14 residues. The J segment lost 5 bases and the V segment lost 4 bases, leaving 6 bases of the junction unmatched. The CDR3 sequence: CASSRGQLDNEQFF. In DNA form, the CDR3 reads TGTGCCAGCAGCCGGGGACAGCTAGACAATGAGCAGTTCTTC.

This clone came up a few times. CDR3 in DNA: TGTGCCATCAGTGGACAGGGTCCCTACGAGCAGTACTTC. Protein sequence: CAISGQGPYEQYF. The chain recombines TRBV10-3 with TRBJ2-7, with TRBD1 matching over 7 bases. The trim removed 4 bases at V and 2 bases at J, leaving 2 bases unmatched. In germline, CDR1 is ENHRY, CDR2 SYGVKD. This CDR3 comprises 13 residues.

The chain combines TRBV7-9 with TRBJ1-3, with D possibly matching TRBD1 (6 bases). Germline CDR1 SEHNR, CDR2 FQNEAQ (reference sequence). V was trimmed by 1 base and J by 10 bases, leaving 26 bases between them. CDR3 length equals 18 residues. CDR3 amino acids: CASSLVTGGALMAPTIYF. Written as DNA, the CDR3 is TGTGCCAGCAGCTTAGTGACGGGGGGCGCGTTGATGGCTCCGACCATATATTTT.

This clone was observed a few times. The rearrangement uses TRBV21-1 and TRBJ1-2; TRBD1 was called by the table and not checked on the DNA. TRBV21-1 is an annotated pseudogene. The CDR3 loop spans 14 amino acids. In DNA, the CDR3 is TGTGCCAGCAGCCGGGACAGGGGTTTCTATGGCTACACCTTC. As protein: CASSRDRGFYGYTF.

The CDR3 nucleotides read TGTGCCAGCAGTTACTCCGGGACTAGCGATATGAGTGAGCAGTTCTTC. This encodes CASSYSGTSDMSEQFF. The V gene is TRBV6-5, the J gene TRBJ2-1; TRBD2 matches 10 bases. Germline V gene sequence: CDR1 MNHEY, CDR2 SVGAGI. The CDR3 spans 16 residues. V shed 0 bases and J 9 bases; nucleotides not matched to a gene: 8.

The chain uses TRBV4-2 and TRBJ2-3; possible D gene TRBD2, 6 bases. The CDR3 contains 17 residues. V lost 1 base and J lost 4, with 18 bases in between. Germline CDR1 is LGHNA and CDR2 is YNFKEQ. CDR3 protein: CASSQAVAGMNPDTQYF. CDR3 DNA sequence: TGTGCCAGCAGCCAAGCAGTGGCGGGAATGAACCCAGATACGCAGTATTTT.

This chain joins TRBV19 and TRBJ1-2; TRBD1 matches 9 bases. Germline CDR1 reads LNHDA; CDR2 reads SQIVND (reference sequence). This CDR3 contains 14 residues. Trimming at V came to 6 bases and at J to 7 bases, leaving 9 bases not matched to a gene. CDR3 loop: CASSRTGARGGYTF. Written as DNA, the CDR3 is TGTGCCAGTAGCCGGACAGGGGCGCGAGGTGGCTACACCTTC.

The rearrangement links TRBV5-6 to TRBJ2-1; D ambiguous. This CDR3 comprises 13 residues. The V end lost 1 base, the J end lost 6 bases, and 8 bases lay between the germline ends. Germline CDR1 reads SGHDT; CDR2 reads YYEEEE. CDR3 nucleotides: TGTGCCAGCAGCTTGAACTCCGTCAATGAGCAGTTCTTC. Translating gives CASSLNSVNEQFF. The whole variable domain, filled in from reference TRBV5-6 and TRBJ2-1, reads DAGVTQSPTHLIKTRGQQVTLRCSPKSGHDTVSWYQQALGQGPQFIFQYYEEEERQRGNFPDRFSGHQFPNYSSELNVNALLLGDSALYLCASSLNSVNEQFFGPGTRLTVL.

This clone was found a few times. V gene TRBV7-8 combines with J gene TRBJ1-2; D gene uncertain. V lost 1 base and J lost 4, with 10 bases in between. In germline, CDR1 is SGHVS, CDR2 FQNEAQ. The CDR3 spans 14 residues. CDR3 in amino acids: CASSLEVEIYGYTF. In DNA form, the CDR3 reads TGTGCCAGCAGCTTAGAAGTCGAGATCTATGGCTACACCTTC.

CDR3 DNA sequence: TGTGCCAGCACGACGGGACAGGGTGATGAAAAACTGTTTTTT. This codes for CASTTGQGDEKLFF. The rearrangement links TRBV25-1 to TRBJ1-4; 9 bases are shared with TRBD1. CDR3 size: 14 residues. Germline-derived CDR1 and CDR2 are MGHDK and SYGVNS. The V and J ends lost 7 bases and 6 bases, in that order; junction bases with no gene match: 6. The whole variable domain, filled in from reference TRBV25-1 and TRBJ1-4, reads EADIYQTPRYLVIGTGKKITLECSQTMGHDKMYWYQQDPGMELHLIHYSYGVNSTEKGDLSSESTVSRIRTEHFPLTLESARPSHTSQYLCASTTGQGDEKLFFGSGTQLSVL.

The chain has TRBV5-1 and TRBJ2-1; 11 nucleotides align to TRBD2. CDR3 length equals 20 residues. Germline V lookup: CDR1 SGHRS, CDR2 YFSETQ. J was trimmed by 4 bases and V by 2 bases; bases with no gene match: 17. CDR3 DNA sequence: TGCGCCAGCAGCTTATCCGGGACGGTCCGAACTAGCGGGAGTTACAATGAGCAGTTCTTC. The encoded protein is CASSLSGTVRTSGSYNEQFF.

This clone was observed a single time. CDR3 loop: CASRGTSGRDTQYF. The CDR3 nucleotides are TGTGCCAGCAGGGGGACTAGCGGGCGGGATACGCAGTATTTT. This chain connects TRBV7-9 to TRBJ2-3; the match to TRBD2 covers 12 bases. With V trimmed by 6 bases and J by 6 bases, 4 bases remained unmatched. Germline V gives CDR1 SEHNR, CDR2 FQNEAQ (reference sequence). The CDR3 consists of 14 residues.

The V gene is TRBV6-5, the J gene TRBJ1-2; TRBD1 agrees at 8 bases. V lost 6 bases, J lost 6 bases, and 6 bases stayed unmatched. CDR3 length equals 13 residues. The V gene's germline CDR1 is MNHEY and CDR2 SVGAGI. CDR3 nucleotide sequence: TGTGCCAGCAGGGCCCGGACAGGGAATGGCTACACCTTC. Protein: CASRARTGNGYTF.

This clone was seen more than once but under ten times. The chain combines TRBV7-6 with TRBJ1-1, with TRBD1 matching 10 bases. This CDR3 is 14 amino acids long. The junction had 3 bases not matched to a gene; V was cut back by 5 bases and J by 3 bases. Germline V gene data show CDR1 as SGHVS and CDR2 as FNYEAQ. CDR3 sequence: CASSTGQGDTEAFF. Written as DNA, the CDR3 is TGTGCCAGCAGCACTGGACAGGGGGACACTGAAGCTTTCTTT.

CDR3 amino acids: CASSPTSGTGTGELFF. CDR3 nucleotides: TGTGCCAGCAGCCCCACTAGCGGGACGGGGACCGGGGAGCTGTTTTTT. The genes are TRBV7-9 and TRBJ2-2, with TRBD2 matching over 10 bases. The CDR3 has 16 residues. J lost 5 bases, V lost 5 bases, and 8 bases had no gene match. Germline loops: CDR1 SEHNR, CDR2 FQNEAQ (reference sequence).

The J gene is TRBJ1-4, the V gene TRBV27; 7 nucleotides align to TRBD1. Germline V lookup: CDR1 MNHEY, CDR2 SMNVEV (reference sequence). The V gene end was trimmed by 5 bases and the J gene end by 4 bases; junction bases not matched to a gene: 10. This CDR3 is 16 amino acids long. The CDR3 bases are TGTGCCAGCAGTCCCGATCCGGGACAGCTTAATGAAAAACTGTTTTTT. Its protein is CASSPDPGQLNEKLFF.

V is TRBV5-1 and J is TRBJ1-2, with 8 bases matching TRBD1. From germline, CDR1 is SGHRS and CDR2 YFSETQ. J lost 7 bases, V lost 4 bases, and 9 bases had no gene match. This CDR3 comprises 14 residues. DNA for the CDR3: TGCGCCAGCAGCCAGACAGGGGACAGCAGTGGCTACACCTTC. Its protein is CASSQTGDSSGYTF.